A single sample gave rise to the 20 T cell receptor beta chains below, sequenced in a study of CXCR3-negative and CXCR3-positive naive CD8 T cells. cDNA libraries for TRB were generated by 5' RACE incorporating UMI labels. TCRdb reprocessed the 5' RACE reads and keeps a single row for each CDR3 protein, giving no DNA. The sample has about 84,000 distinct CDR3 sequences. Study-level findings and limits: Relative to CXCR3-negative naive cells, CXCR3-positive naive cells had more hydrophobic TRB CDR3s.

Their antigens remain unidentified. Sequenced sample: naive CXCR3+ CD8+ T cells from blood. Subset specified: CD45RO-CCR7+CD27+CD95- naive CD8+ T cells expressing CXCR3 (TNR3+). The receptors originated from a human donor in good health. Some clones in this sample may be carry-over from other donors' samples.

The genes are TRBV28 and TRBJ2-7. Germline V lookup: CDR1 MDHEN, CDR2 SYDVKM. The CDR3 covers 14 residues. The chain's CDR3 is CACSTGGEWYEQYF. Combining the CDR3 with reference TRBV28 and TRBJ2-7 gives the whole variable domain DVKVTQSSRYLVKRTGEKVFLECVQDMDHENMFWYRQDPGLGLRLIYFSYDVKMKEKGDIPEGYSVSREKKERFSLILESASTNQTSMYLCACSTGGEWYEQYFGPGTRLTVT.

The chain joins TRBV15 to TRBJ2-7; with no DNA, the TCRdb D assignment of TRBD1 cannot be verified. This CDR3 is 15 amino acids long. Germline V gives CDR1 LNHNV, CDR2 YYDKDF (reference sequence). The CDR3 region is CATSPDRVGAYEQYF.

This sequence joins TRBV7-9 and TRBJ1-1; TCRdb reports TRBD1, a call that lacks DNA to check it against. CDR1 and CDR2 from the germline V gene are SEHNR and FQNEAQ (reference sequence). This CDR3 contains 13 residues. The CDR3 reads CASGQMMNTEAFF.

This CDR3 is CASSYQYPTGISYEQYF. The chain carries TRBV6-6 and TRBJ2-7; TCRdb's D call, TRBD1, is unchecked because there is no DNA. The CDR3 totals 17 residues. Germline values: CDR1 MNHNY, CDR2 SVGAGI (reference sequence).

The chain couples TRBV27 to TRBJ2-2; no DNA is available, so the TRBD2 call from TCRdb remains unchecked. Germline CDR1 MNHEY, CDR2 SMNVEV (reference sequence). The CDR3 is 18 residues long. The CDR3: CASSLLAGGPEDTGELFF.

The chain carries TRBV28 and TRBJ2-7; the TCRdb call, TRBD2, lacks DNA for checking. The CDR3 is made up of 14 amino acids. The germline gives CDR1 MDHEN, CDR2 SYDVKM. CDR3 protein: CASSLAGGPYEQYF.

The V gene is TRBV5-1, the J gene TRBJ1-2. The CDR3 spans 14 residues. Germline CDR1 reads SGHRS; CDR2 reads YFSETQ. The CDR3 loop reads CASSLEDSNYGYTF. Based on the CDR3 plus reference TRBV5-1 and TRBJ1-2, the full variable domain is KAGVTQTPRYLIKTRGQQVTLSCSPISGHRSVSWYQQTPGQGLQFLFEYFSETQRNKGNFPGRFSGRQFSNSRSEMNVSTLELGDSALYLCASSLEDSNYGYTFGSGTRLTVV.

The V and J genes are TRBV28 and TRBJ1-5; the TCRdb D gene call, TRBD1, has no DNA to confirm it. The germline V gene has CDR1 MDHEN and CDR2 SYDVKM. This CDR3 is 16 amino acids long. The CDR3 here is CASSTQDQYLNQPQHF.

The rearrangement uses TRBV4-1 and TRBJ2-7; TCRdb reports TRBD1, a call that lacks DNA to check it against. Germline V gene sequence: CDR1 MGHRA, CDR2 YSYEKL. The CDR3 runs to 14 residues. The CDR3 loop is CASSQDLSRGEQYF.

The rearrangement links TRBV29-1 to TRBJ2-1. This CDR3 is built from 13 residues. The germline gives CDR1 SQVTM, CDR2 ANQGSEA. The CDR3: CSVERIDYNEQFF.

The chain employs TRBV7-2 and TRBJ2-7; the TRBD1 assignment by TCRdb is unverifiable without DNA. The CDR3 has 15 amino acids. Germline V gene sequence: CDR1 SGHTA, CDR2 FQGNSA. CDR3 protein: CASSFRDRGLYEQYF.

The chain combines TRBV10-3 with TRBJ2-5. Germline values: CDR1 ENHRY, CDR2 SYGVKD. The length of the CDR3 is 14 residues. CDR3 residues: CAISETTYQETQYF.

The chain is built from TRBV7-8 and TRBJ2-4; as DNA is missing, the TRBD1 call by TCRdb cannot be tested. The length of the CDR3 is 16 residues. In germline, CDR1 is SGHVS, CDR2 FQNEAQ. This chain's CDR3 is CASTPLGDIAKNIQYF.

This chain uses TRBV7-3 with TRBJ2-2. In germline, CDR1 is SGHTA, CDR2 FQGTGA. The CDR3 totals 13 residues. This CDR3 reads CASSLGLNGELFF. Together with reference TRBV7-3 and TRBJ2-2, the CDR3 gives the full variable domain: GAGVSQTPSNKVTEKGKYVELRCDPISGHTALYWYRQSLGQGPEFLIYFQGTGAADDSGLPNDRFFAVRPEGSVSTLKIQRTERGDSAVYLCASSLGLNGELFFGEGSRLTVL.

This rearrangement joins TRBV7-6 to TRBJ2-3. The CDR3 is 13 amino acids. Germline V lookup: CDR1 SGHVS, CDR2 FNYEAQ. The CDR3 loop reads CASSLALTDTQYF. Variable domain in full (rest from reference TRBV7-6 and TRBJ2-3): GAGVSQSPRYKVTKRGQDVALRCDPISGHVSLYWYRQALGQGPEFLTYFNYEAQQDKSGLPNDRFSAERPEGSISTLTIQRTEQRDSAMYRCASSLALTDTQYFGPGTRLTVL.

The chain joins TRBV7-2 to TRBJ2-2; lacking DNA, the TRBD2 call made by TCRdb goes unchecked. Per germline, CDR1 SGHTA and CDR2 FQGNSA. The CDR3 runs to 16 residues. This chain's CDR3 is CASSPGLAGDTGELFF.

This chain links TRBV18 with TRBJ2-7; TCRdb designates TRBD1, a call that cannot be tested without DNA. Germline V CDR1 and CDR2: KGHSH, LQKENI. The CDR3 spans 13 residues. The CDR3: CASSPAGGGEQYF.

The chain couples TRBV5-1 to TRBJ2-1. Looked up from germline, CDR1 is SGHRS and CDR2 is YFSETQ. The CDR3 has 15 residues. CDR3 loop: CASSLLDYSYNEQFF.

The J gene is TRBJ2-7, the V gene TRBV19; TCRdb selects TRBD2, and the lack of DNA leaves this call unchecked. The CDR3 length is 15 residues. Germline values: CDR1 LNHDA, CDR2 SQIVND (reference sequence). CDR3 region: CASSPSDRASYEQYF.

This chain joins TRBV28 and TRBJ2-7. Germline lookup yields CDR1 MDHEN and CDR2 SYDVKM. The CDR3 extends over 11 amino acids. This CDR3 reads CASSNNYEQYF. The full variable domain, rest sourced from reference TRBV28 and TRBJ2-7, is DVKVTQSSRYLVKRTGEKVFLECVQDMDHENMFWYRQDPGLGLRLIYFSYDVKMKEKGDIPEGYSVSREKKERFSLILESASTNQTSMYLCASSNNYEQYFGPGTRLTVT.